This T cell receptor (beta chain) was captured in a study of CD8+ T cells in alopecia areata. Study overall: Severity was scored as percentage of affected scalp area in treated patients. Points from the study as a whole: Sequencing of scalp tissue also captures the resident alphabeta T cells of normal skin. Expanded CD8+ clones among the top 100, as well as scalp clonality, were significantly decreased by tofacitinib.

Worth noting for this clone: The antigen is undetermined.

Treatment defined: oral pan-JAK inhibitor, 5-10 mg twice daily. Reverse transcription of extracted RNA yielded cDNA, which provided the sequencing template. Clones were read by immunoSEQ multiplex PCR, and TCRdb kept only the in-frame ones, dropping some. Found here are roughly 98,000 clones, roughly two thirds of them singletons; the top ten hold around 15%. The ends were cut back, 4 bases at V and 5 bases at J, with 18 bases in the middle. This CDR3 is built from 15 residues. Germline CDR1 and CDR2: SGHRS and YFSETQ. V and J are TRBV5-1 and TRBJ1-1; D is perhaps TRBD1 (6 bases). This clonotype was sampled from a human donor with alopecia areata. The sequencing here drew on CD8+ T cells sorted from blood, taken at week 4, from a patient treated with tofacitinib. In DNA, the CDR3 is TGCGCCAGCAGCGCCGAACAGGGCGGGTGGACTGAAGCTTTCTTT. It is translated as CASSAEQGGWTEAFF.